The rows below give T cell receptor beta chains drawn from one sample of a study of cytomegalovirus exposure and HLA in healthy donors. Measured with immunoSEQ multiplex PCR; TCRdb has only the in-frame clones, and not every one. Among around 120,000 clones listed, 55% to 65% were seen once. Sequencing was performed on PBMCs. These receptors were taken from a man aged 25 to 40 in good health and CMV-seropositive. Each CDR3 is given with its conserved first and last residue. The D gene is left open where the match is weak. Clone size is not always given. Where it is, it says once, few, many or a class for expanded clones.

once	TRBV6-6	TRBJ2-4	TRBD1	CASSYTGQGANIQYF	TGTGCCAGCAGTTACACCGGACAGGGGGCGAACATTCAGTACTTC
NA	TRBV9	TRBJ1-2	TRBD1	CASSVGTGTWYGYTF	TGTGCCAGCAGCGTAGGGACAGGGACTTGGTATGGCTACACCTTC
NA	TRBV29-1	TRBJ1-1	TRBD1	CSSREGGGTEAFF	TGCAGCTCCCGGGAAGGGGGCGGCACTGAAGCTTTCTTT
NA	TRBV5-1	TRBJ1-6	TRBD1	CASSLGGQGRSPLHF	TGCGCCAGCAGCTTGGGGGGACAGGGCCGGTCACCCCTCCACTTT
NA	TRBV25-1	TRBJ1-4	TRBD1	CASSQAPGQGGEKLFF	TGTGCCAGCTCTCAAGCTCCGGGACAGGGGGGCGAAAAACTGTTTTTT
few	TRBV19	TRBJ1-1	NA	CASRLRGGNTEAFF	TGTGCCAGTCGGCTCCGAGGAGGGAACACTGAAGCTTTCTTT
NA	TRBV10-1	TRBJ1-5	TRBD1	CASSRDRGLDQPQHF	TGCGCCAGCAGTCGAGACAGGGGGCTCGATCAGCCCCAGCATTTT
NA	TRBV19	TRBJ1-2	TRBD1	CAILTGSGYTF	TGTGCCATATTGACAGGGAGTGGCTACACCTTC
NA	TRBV29-1	TRBJ2-7	TRBD1	CSVVGTGGYEQYF	TGCAGCGTTGTTGGGACAGGGGGCTACGAGCAGTACTTC
once	TRBV9	TRBJ2-7	TRBD1	CASSPRDREYEQYF	TGTGCCAGCAGCCCCCGGGACAGGGAATACGAGCAGTACTTC
NA	TRBV9	TRBJ1-4	NA	CASSNGLGDEKLFF	TGTGCCAGCAGCAATGGGCTGGGAGATGAAAAACTGTTTTTT
NA	TRBV5-4	TRBJ2-1	TRBD2	CASSPGGTSGNNEQFF	TGTGCCAGCAGCCCGGGTGGGACTAGCGGAAACAATGAGCAGTTCTTC
once	TRBV2	TRBJ2-1	TRBD1	CASSEDRATNEQFF	TGTGCCAGCAGTGAGGACAGGGCGACGAATGAGCAGTTCTTC
NA	TRBV28	TRBJ2-1	NA	CASSLLEPAKPYNEQFF	TGTGCCAGCAGTTTACTTGAACCAGCGAAACCCTACAATGAGCAGTTCTTC
NA	TRBV19	TRBJ2-7	NA	CASSVYLAQGSYEQYF	TGTGCCAGTAGCGTGTACCTGGCCCAGGGGTCCTACGAGCAGTACTTC
NA	TRBV19	TRBJ2-1	TRBD1	CASSIGQGAVVGEQFF	TGTGCCAGTAGTATAGGGCAGGGGGCTGTTGTTGGTGAGCAGTTCTTC
few	TRBV2	TRBJ2-7	TRBD2	CASSPASGGSVNEQYF	TGTGCCAGCAGTCCGGCTAGCGGGGGATCAGTGAACGAGCAGTACTTC
NA	TRBV6-4	TRBJ2-1	TRBD2	CASSLAGGPNEQFF	TGTGCCAGTTCCCTAGCGGGGGGGCCGAATGAGCAGTTCTTC
few	TRBV4-1	TRBJ1-2	NA	CASSSWAGYTF	TGCGCCAGCAGCTCGTGGGCTGGCTACACCTTC
once	TRBV2	TRBJ2-5	TRBD2	CASSRGLAGGQETQYF	TGTGCCAGCAGTCGTGGACTAGCGGGGGGCCAAGAGACCCAGTACTTC
NA	TRBV5-1	TRBJ1-1	TRBD1	CASSSGQDLTEAFF	TGCGCCAGCAGCTCCGGACAGGACCTCACTGAAGCTTTCTTT
NA	TRBV6-1	TRBJ2-7	NA	CASTEGDRRMYF	TGTGCCAGCACCGAGGGAGACCGTCGTATGTACTTC
few	TRBV4-1	TRBJ2-7	TRBD1	CASSPGQGAGEQYF	TGCGCCAGCAGCCCCGGACAGGGGGCGGGCGAGCAGTACTTC
NA	TRBV2	TRBJ2-7	TRBD1	CARQGTNSYEQYF	TGTGCCAGACAGGGGACCAACTCCTACGAGCAGTACTTC
NA	TRBV25-1	TRBJ1-1	NA	CASSESGLPTAEAFF	TGTGCCAGCAGTGAGTCAGGACTCCCAACGGCTGAAGCTTTCTTT
once	TRBV18	TRBJ1-1	TRBD1	CASSPDRGGRNTEAFF	TGTGCCAGCTCACCCGACAGGGGAGGTCGTAACACTGAAGCTTTCTTT
once	TRBV16	TRBJ1-2	TRBD1	CASSPTTGVYGYTF	TGTGCCAGCAGCCCCACGACAGGGGTATATGGCTACACCTTC
few	TRBV29-1	TRBJ2-1	TRBD2	CSVEGGRGGPNEQFF	TGCAGCGTTGAAGGTGGTCGGGGGGGCCCAAATGAGCAGTTCTTC
NA	TRBV4-1	TRBJ2-1	NA	CASSLRTVKYNEQFF	TGCGCCAGCAGCCTTAGGACAGTCAAATACAATGAGCAGTTCTTC
NA	TRBV19	TRBJ1-1	NA	CASSAGNTEAFF	TGTGCCAGTAGTGCAGGGAACACTGAAGCTTTCTTT
NA	TRBV5-4	TRBJ2-1	TRBD2	CASSSSGGSYNEQFF	TGTGCCAGCAGCTCGAGCGGGGGCTCCTACAATGAGCAGTTCTTC
NA	TRBV4-2	TRBJ1-5	NA	CASSQDLSQPQHF	TGTGCCAGCAGCCAAGACTTATCGCAGCCCCAGCATTTT
NA	TRBV7-9	TRBJ2-5	TRBD1	CASRKGAGGIQETQYF	TGTGCCAGCAGAAAAGGGGCAGGGGGTATCCAAGAGACCCAGTACTTC
few	TRBV29-1	TRBJ2-5	TRBD2	CSVVSAGDETQYF	TGCAGCGTCGTGAGCGCGGGGGATGAGACCCAGTACTTC
NA	TRBV7-9	TRBJ1-3	TRBD1	CASSPRGVLSGNTIYF	TGTGCCAGCAGCCCCAGGGGGGTCCTCTCTGGAAACACCATATATTTT
NA	TRBV18	TRBJ2-7	NA	CASSPTTGSGPSEQYF	TGTGCCAGCTCACCAACAACAGGGTCGGGGCCCAGCGAGCAGTACTTC
NA	TRBV28	TRBJ1-5	NA	CASSSSSQPQHF	TGTGCCAGCAGTTCTAGTAGTCAGCCCCAGCATTTT
NA	TRBV4-1	TRBJ1-5	TRBD1	CASSQGQGEQPQHF	TGCGCCAGCAGCCAAGGACAGGGGGAACAGCCCCAGCATTTT
NA	TRBV7-9	TRBJ1-3	NA	CASSPLATGNTIYF	TGTGCCAGCAGCCCCCTTGCTACTGGAAACACCATATATTTT
NA	TRBV6-5	TRBJ1-2	NA	CASTKAVNYGYTF	TGTGCCAGCACCAAGGCGGTAAACTATGGCTACACCTTC
few	TRBV5-1	TRBJ2-5	NA	CASSLAGPQETQYF	TGCGCCAGCAGCTTGGCAGGGCCCCAAGAGACCCAGTACTTC
once	TRBV11-3	TRBJ2-2	NA	CASSSQGPGELFF	TGTGCCAGCAGCTCACAGGGTCCCGGGGAGCTGTTTTTT
NA	TRBV5-4	TRBJ2-3	TRBD1	CASSLDRGLTDTQYF	TGTGCCAGCAGCCTTGACAGGGGGTTGACAGATACGCAGTATTTT
NA	TRBV4-1	TRBJ1-4	NA	CASSQGSGYEKLFF	TGCGCCAGCAGCCAAGGATCAGGCTATGAAAAACTGTTTTTT
NA	TRBV5-1	TRBJ2-5	TRBD2	CASSFGRTSGGQETQYF	TGCGCCAGCAGCTTCGGACGGACTAGCGGGGGACAAGAGACCCAGTACTTC
NA	TRBV4-1	TRBJ1-6	NA	CASSRSFGAGNSPLHF	TGCGCCAGCAGCCGATCTTTTGGGGCGGGGAACTCACCCCTCCACTTT
few	TRBV5-1	TRBJ1-2	TRBD1	CASSLRDRGSNYGYTF	TGCGCCAGCAGCTTGCGCGACAGGGGATCTAACTATGGCTACACCTTC
NA	TRBV6-6	TRBJ2-7	TRBD2	CASSYLGGGAPEQYF	TGTGCCAGCAGTTACCTGGGCGGGGGGGCTCCCGAGCAGTACTTC
NA	TRBV7-6	TRBJ2-7	NA	CASSLAVSSYEQYF	TGTGCCAGCAGCTTAGCTGTCAGCTCCTACGAGCAGTACTTC
NA	TRBV2	TRBJ2-5	TRBD1	CASSGGTGGETQYF	TGTGCCAGCAGTGGCGGGACAGGGGGAGAGACCCAGTACTTC
once	TRBV11-3	TRBJ1-1	NA	CASSPMGVWGQTDTEAFF	TGTGCCAGCAGCCCGATGGGCGTTTGGGGGCAGACCGACACTGAAGCTTTCTTT
NA	TRBV28	TRBJ2-7	TRBD1	CASRWGQSSSYEQYF	TGTGCCAGCAGGTGGGGACAGTCGAGCTCCTACGAGCAGTACTTC
NA	TRBV7-2	TRBJ2-2	NA	CASSDNVYTGELFF	TGTGCCAGCAGCGACAATGTCTACACCGGGGAGCTGTTTTTT
NA	TRBV7-2	TRBJ2-2	NA	CASSQQGTGELFF	TGTGCCAGCAGCCAACAGGGCACCGGGGAGCTGTTTTTT